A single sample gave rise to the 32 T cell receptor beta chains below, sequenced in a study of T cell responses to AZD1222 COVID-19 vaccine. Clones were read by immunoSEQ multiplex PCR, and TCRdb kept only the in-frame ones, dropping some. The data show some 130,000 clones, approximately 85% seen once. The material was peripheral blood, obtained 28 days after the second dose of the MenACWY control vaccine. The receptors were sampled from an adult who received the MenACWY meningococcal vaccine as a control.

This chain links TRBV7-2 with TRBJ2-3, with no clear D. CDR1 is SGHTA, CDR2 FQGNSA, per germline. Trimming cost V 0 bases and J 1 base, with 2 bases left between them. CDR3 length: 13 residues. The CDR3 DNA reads TGTGCCAGCAGCTTAGCCCGCACAGATACGCAGTATTTT. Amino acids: CASSLARTDTQYF.

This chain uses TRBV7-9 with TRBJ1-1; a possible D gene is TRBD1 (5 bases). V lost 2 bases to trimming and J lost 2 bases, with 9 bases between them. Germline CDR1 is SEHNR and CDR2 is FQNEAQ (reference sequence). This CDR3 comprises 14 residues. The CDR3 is CASSLRRGNTEAFF. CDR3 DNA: TGTGCCAGCAGCTTAAGGAGGGGAAACACTGAAGCTTTCTTT.

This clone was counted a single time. The CDR3 sequence is CSVGENEQYF. As DNA, the CDR3 is TGCAGCGTTGGCGAGAACGAGCAGTACTTC. The rearrangement uses TRBV29-1 and TRBJ2-7; D remains ambiguous. The V gene lost 4 bases and the J gene lost 5 bases, with 6 bases spanning the gap. In germline, CDR1 is SQVTM, CDR2 ANQGSEA. The CDR3 has 10 amino acids.

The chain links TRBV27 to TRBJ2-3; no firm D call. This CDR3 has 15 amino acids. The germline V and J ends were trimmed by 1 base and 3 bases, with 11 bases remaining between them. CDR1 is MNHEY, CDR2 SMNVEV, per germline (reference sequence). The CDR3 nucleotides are TGTGCCAGCAGTTTATTTGGAGAGTTTACAGATACGCAGTATTTT. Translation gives CASSLFGEFTDTQYF.

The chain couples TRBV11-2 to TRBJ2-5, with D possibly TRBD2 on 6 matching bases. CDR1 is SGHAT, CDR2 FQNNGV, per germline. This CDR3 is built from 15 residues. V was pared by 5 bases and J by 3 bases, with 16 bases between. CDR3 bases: TGTGCCAGCAGCCTGGGCGGGGCGGCGGAAGAGACCCAGTACTTC. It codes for CASSLGGAAEETQYF.

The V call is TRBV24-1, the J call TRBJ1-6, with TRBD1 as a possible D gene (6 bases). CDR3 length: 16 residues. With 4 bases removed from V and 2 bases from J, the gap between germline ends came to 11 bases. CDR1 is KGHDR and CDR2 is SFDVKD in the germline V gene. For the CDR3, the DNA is TGTGCCACCAGTGAGAAGAACAGGGCCTATAATTCACCCCTCCACTTT. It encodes CATSEKNRAYNSPLHF.

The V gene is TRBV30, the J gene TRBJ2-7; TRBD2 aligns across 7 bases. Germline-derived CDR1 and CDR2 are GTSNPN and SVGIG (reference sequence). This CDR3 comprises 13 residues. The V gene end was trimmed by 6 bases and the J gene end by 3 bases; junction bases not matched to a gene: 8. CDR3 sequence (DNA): TGTGCCTGCCTCCGGGGGAGGGACTACGAGCAGTACTTC. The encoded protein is CACLRGRDYEQYF. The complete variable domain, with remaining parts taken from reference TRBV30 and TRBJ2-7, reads SQTIHQWPATLVQPVGSPLSLECTVEGTSNPNLYWYRQAAGRGLQLLFYSVGIGQISSEVPQNLSASRPQDRQFILSSKKLLLSDSGFYLCACLRGRDYEQYFGPGTRLTVT.

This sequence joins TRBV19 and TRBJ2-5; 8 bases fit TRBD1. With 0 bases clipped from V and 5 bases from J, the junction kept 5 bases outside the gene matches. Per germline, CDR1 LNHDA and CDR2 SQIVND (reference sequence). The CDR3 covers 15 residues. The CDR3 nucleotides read TGTGCCAGTAGTATAGATCGGACAGGGTGGGAGACCCAGTACTTC. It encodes CASSIDRTGWETQYF. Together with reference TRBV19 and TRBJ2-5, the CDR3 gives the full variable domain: DGGITQSPKYLFRKEGQNVTLSCEQNLNHDAMYWYRQDPGQGLRLIYYSQIVNDFQKGDIAEGYSVSREKKESFPLTVTSAQKNPTAFYLCASSIDRTGWETQYFGPGTRLLVL.

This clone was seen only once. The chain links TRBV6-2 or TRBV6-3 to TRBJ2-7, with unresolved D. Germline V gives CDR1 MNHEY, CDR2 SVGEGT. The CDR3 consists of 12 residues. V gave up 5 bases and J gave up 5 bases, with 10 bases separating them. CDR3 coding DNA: TGTGCCAGCAGTGGTCGAAACCACGAGCAGTACTTC. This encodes CASSGRNHEQYF.

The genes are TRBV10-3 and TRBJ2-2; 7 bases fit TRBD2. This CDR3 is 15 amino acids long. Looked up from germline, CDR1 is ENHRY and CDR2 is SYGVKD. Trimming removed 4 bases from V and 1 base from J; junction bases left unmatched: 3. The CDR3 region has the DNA TGTGCCATCAGTGCAGCGGGATGGAACACCGGGGAGCTGTTTTTT. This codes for CAISAAGWNTGELFF.

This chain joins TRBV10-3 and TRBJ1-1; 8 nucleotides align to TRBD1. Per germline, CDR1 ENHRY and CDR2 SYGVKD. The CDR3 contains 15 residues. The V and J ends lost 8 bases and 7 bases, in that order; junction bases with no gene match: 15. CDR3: CAIGNVDRGVDEAFF. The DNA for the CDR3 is TGTGCCATCGGTAACGTAGACAGGGGAGTGGATGAAGCTTTCTTT.

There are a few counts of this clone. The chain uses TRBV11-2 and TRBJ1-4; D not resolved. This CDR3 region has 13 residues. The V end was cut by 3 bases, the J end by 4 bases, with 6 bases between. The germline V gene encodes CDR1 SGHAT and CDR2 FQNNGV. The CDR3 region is CASSFGVNEKLFF. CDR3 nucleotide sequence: TGTGCCAGCAGCTTCGGAGTTAATGAAAAACTGTTTTTT. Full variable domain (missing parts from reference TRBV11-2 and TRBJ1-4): EAGVAQSPRYKIIEKRQSVAFWCNPISGHATLYWYQQILGQGPKLLIQFQNNGVVDDSQLPKDRFSAERLKGVDSTLKIQPAKLEDSAVYLCASSFGVNEKLFFGSGTQLSVL.

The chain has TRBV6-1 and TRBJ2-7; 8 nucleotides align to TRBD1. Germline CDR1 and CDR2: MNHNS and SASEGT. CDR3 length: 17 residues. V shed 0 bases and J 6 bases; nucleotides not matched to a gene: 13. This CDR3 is CASSEARWDRMSREQYV. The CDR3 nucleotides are TGTGCCAGCAGTGAAGCCCGGTGGGACAGGATGTCCCGCGAGCAGTACGTC.

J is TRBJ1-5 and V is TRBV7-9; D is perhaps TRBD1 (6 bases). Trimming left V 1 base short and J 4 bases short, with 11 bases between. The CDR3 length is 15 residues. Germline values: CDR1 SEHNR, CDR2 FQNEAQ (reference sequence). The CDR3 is CASSLGNRANQPQHF. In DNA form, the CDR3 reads TGTGCCAGCAGCTTAGGGAACAGGGCTAATCAGCCCCAGCATTTT.

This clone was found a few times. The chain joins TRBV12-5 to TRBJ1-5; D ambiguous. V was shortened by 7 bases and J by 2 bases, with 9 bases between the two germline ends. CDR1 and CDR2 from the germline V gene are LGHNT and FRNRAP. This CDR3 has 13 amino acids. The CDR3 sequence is CASALTGNQPQHF. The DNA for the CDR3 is TGTGCTAGTGCCTTGACGGGCAATCAGCCCCAGCATTTT.

The CDR3, as DNA: TGTGCCAGTTCACACAGGGGGTTTGTCAGTGAGCAGTTCTTC. It is translated as CASSHRGFVSEQFF. V is TRBV19 and J is TRBJ2-1, with 8 bases fitting TRBD1. Germline V lookup: CDR1 LNHDA, CDR2 SQIVND (reference sequence). V lost 8 bases, J lost 9 bases, and 12 bases stayed unmatched. The CDR3 is made up of 14 amino acids.

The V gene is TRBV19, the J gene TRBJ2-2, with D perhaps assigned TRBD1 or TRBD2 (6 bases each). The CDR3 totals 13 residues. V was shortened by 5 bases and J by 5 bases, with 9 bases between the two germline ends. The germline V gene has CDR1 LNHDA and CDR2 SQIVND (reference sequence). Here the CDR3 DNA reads TGTGCCAGTAGTTGGGGGGCGACCGGGGAGCTGTTTTTT. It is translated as CASSWGATGELFF.

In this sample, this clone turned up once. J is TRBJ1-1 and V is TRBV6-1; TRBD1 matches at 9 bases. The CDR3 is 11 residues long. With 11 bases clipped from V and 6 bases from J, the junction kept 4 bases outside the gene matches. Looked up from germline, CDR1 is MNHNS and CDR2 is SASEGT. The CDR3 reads CAGDRASEAFF. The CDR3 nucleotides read TGTGCCGGGGACAGGGCTTCTGAAGCTTTCTTT.

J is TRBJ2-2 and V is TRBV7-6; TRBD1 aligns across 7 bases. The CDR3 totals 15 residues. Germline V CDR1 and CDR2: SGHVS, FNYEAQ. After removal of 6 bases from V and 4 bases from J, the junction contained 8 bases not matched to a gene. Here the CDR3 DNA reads TGTGCCAGCAGACAGGGGAGTTCGGGCACCGGGGAGCTGTTTTTT. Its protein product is CASRQGSSGTGELFF.

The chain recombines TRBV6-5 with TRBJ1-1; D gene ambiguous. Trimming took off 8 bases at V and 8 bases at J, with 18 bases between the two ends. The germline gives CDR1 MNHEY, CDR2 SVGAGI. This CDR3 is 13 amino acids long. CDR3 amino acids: CASWRVPSAEAFF. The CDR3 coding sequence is TGTGCCAGCTGGCGGGTGCCTTCAGCGGAAGCTTTCTTT.

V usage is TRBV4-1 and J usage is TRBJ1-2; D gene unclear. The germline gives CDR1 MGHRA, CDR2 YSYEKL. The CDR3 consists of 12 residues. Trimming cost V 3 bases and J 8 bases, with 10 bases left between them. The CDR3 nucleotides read TGCGCCAGCAGCCAGGGAGTTCCGGGCTACACCTTC. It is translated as CASSQGVPGYTF.

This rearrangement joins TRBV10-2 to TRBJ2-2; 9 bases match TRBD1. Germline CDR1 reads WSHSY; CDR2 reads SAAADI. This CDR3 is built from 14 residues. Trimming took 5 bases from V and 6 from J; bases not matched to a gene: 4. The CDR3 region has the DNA TGCGCCAGCAGTACGACAGGGGGGGCCGGGGAGCTGTTTTTT. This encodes CASSTTGGAGELFF.

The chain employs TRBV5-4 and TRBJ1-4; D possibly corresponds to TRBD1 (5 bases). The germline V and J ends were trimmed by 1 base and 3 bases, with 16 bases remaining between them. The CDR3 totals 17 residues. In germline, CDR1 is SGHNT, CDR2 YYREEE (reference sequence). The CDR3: CASSLSVQGGPNEKLFF. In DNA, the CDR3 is TGTGCCAGCAGCTTGAGCGTCCAGGGCGGTCCTAATGAAAAACTGTTTTTT. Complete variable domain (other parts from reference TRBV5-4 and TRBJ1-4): ETGVTQSPTHLIKTRGQQVTLRCSSQSGHNTVSWYQQALGQGPQFIFQYYREEENGRGNFPPRFSGLQFPNYSSELNVNALELDDSALYLCASSLSVQGGPNEKLFFGSGTQLSVL.

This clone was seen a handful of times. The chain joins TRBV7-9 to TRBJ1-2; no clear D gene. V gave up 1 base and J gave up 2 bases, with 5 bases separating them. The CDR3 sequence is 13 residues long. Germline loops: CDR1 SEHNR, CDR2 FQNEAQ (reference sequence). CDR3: CASSLGRNYGYTF. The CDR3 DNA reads TGTGCCAGCAGCTTAGGACGGAACTATGGCTACACCTTC.

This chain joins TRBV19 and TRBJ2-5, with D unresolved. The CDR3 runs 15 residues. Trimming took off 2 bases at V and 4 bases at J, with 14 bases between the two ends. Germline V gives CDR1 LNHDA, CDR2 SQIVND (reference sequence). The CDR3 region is CASSISPTNRETQYF. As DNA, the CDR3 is TGTGCCAGTAGTATATCTCCTACTAACCGAGAGACCCAGTACTTC.

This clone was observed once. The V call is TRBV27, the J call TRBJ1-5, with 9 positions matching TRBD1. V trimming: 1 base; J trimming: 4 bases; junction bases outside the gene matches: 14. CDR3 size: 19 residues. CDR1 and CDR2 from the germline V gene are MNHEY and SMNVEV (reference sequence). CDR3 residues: CASSLLPTNSGQGNQPQHF. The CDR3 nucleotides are TGTGCCAGCAGTTTATTGCCGACTAATTCGGGACAGGGAAATCAGCCCCAGCATTTT.

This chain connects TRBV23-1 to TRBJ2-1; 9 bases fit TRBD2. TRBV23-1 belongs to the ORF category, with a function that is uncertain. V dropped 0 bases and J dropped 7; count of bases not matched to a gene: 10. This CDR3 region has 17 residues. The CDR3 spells CASSQSPREGPGNEQFF. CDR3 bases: TGCGCCAGCAGTCAATCTCCGCGGGAGGGCCCGGGGAATGAGCAGTTCTTC.

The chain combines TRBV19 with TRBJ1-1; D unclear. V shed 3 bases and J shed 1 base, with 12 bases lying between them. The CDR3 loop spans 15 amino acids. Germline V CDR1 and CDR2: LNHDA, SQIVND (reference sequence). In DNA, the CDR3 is TGTGCCAGTAGTATCGGCGCAGCGTGGAACACTGAAGCTTTCTTT. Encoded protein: CASSIGAAWNTEAFF.

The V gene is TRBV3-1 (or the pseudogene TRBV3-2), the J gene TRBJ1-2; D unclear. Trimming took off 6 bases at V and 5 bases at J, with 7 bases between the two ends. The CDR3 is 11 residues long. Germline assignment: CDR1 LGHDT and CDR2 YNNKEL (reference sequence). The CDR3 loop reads CASRGVYGYTF. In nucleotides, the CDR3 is TGTGCCAGCAGGGGAGTATATGGCTACACCTTC.

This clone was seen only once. The chain's CDR3 is CATSREGYGYTF. The CDR3 DNA sequence: TGTGCCACCAGCAGAGAGGGGTATGGCTACACCTTC. This chain connects TRBV15 to TRBJ1-2; no reliable D call. The V end was cut by 0 bases, the J end by 5 bases, with 4 bases between. In germline, CDR1 is LNHNV, CDR2 YYDKDF (reference sequence). CDR3 length equals 12 residues.

The CDR3 DNA reads as TGTGCCAGTCGGACTGGCGGGGCTTTCTTT. Translating it yields CASRTGGAFF. This chain connects TRBV19 to TRBJ1-1; no clear D gene. Trimming stripped 8 bases from V and 11 bases from J, with 12 bases between. The CDR3 is made up of 10 amino acids. Per the germline V gene, CDR1 is LNHDA and CDR2 is SQIVND (reference sequence).

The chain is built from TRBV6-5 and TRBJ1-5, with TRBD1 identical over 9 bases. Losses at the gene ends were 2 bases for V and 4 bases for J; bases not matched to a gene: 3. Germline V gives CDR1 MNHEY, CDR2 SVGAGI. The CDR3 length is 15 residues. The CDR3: CASSYTGTGNQPQHF. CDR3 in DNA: TGTGCCAGCAGTTACACCGGGACAGGGAATCAGCCCCAGCATTTT.